The TCR beta chain described here comes from a study of vaccination and CD4 T cells after COVID-19. The wider study: The stimulating agents, overlapping spike peptides, came from SARS-CoV-2, HCoV-NL63, HCoV-OC43 and HCoV-229E.

Germline CDR1 MNHEY, CDR2 SVGEGT. The CDR3 consists of 11 residues. Researchers used the Oncomine TCR Beta short-read assay to sequence DNA from cultured CD4+ T cells. TCRdb reprocessed the PCR reads with MiXCR, giving one entry per CDR3 protein. The data contain about 18,000 distinct CDR3 sequences, approximately 40% of them singletons. Treatment indicated: roughly 10-day PBMC culture with coronavirus spike peptide pools or control peptides (ViraFEST assay). Half of the medium was exchanged for fresh IL-2 medium, first on day 3 and then on day 7. Study-wide results and caveats: Spike mono-reactivity held for 304 of 307 vaccine-specific clones in convalescent patients.

By sample share, this clonotype is medium-sized. The antigen remains unidentified. A read error may produce the germline difference seen at one junction end. The sample in question was CD4+ T cells from blood, cultured in vitro, obtained after SARS-CoV-2 vaccination. The chain employs TRBV6-2 or TRBV6-3 and TRBJ2-7; D possibly matches TRBD1 or TRBD2 (6 bases each). This clonotype was sampled from a human donor who had recovered from COVID-19. CDR3 protein: CASRRDIEFVF. CDR3 nucleotide sequence: TGTGCCAGCAGGCGGGACATCGAATTCGTCTTC.